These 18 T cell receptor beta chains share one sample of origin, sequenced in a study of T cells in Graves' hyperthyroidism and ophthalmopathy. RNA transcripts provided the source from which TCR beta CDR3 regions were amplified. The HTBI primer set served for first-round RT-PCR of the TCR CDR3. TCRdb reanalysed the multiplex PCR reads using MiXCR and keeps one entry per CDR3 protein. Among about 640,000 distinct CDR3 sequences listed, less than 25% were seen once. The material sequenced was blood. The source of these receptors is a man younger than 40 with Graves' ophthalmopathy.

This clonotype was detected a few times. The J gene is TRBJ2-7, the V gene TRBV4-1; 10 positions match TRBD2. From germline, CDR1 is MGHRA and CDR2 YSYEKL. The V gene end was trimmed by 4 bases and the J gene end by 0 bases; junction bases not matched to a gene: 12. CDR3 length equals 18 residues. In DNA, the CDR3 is TGCGCCAGCAGCCGCATTGCCATAGCGGGAGGTTCCTCCTACGAGCAGTACTTC. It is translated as CASSRIAIAGGSSYEQYF.

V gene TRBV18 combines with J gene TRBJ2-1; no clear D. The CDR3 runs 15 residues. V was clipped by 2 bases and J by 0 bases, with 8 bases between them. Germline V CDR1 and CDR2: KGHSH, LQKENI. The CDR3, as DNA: TGTGCCAGCTCACCAGAAGAGTACTCCTACAATGAGCAGTTCTTC. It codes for CASSPEEYSYNEQFF.

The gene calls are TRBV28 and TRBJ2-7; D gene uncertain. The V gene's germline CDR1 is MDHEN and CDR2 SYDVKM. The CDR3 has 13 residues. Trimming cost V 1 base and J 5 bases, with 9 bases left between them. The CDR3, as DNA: TGTGCCAGCAGTTTATCCGGGTTAGACGAGCAGTACTTC. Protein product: CASSLSGLDEQYF.

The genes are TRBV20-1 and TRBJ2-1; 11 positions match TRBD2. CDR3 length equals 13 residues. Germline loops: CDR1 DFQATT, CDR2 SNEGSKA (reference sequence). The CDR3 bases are TGCAGCGGACTAGCGGGTCGGCTCAATGAGCAGTTCTTC. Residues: CSGLAGRLNEQFF.

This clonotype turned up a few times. CDR3 residues: CAAWKHIFTGELFF. The CDR3 DNA reads TGTGCCGCCTGGAAGCACATCTTCACCGGGGAGCTGTTTTTT. The V gene is TRBV7-8, the J gene TRBJ2-2; no clear D gene. This CDR3 is built from 14 residues. Trimming removed 11 bases at V and 4 bases at J, with 17 bases between. The V gene's germline CDR1 is SGHVS and CDR2 FQNEAQ.

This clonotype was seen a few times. The CDR3, as DNA: TGTGCCTGGAGTGCTGGTACAGGGAGCAATCAGCCCCAGCATTTT. Protein sequence: CAWSAGTGSNQPQHF. V gene TRBV30 combines with J gene TRBJ1-5; D possibly corresponds to TRBD1 (6 bases). The CDR3 sequence is 15 residues long. Trimming stripped 1 base from V and 1 base from J, with 11 bases between. Looked up from germline, CDR1 is GTSNPN and CDR2 is SVGIG (reference sequence).

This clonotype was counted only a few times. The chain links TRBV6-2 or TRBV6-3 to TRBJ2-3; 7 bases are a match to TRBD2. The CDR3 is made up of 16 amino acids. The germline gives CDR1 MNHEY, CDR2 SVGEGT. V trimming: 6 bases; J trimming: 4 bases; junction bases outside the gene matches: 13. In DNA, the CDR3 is TGTGCCAGCAGAAATTCGGCTAGCGGCCTCCCAGATACGCAGTATTTT. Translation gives CASRNSASGLPDTQYF.

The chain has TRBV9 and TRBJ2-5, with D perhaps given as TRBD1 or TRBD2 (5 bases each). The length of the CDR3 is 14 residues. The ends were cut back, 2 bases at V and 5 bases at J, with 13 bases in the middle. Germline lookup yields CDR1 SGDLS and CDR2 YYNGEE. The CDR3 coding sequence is TGTGCCAGCAGCGTTTCAACAGGCGGGGAGACCCAGTACTTC. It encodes CASSVSTGGETQYF.

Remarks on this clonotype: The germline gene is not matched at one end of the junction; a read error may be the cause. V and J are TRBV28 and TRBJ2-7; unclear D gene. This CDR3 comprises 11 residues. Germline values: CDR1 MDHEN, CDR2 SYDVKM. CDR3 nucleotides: TGTGCCAACAGTTCCTACCTCGGGCAGTACTTC. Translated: CANSSYLGQYF.

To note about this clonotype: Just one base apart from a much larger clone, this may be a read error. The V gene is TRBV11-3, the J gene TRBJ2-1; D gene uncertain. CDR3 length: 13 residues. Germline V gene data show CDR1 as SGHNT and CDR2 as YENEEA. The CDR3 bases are TGTGCCAGCAGCCTCTCTGGATTCAATGGGCAGTTCTTC. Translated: CASSLSGFNGQFF.

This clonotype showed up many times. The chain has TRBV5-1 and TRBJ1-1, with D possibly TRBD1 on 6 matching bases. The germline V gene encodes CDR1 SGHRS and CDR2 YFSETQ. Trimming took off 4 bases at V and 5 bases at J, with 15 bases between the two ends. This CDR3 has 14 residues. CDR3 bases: TGCGCCAGCAGCCCTTCGGGACATCGGACTGAAGCTTTCTTT. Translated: CASSPSGHRTEAFF.

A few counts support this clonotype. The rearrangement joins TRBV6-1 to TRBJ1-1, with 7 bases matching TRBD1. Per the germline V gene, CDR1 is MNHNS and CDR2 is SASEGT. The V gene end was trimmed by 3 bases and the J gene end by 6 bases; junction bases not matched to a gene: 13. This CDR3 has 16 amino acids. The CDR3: CASSDPGQPREAEAFF. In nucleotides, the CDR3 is TGTGCCAGCAGTGATCCGGGACAGCCCCGTGAGGCTGAAGCTTTCTTT.

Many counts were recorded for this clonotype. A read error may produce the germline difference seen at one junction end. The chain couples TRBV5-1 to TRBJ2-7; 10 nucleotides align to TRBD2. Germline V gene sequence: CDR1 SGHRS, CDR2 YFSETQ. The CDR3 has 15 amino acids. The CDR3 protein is CASSLRTSGSYEQYF. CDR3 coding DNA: TGTGCCAGCAGTCTCCGGACTAGCGGCTCCTACGAGCAGTACTTC.

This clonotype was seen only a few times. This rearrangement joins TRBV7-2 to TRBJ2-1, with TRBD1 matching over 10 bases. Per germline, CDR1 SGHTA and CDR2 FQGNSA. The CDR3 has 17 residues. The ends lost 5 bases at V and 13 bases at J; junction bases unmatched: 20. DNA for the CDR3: TGTGCCAGCAGCATAGGCTCGGGACAGGGGAGCACAAGGGACCAGTTCTTC. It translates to CASSIGSGQGSTRDQFF.

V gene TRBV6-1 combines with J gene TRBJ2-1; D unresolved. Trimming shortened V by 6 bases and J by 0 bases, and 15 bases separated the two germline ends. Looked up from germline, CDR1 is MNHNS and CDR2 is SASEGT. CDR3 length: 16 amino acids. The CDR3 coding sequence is TGTGCCAGCAGATCCGTTCCTATGAGCTCCTACAATGAGCAGTTCTTC. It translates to CASRSVPMSSYNEQFF.

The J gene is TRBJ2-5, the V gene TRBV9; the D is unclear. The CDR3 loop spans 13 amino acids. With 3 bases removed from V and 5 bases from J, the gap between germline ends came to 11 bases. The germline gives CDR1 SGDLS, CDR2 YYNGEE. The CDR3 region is CASSGRPGETQYF. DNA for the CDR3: TGTGCCAGCAGCGGGCGGCCTGGGGAGACCCAGTACTTC.

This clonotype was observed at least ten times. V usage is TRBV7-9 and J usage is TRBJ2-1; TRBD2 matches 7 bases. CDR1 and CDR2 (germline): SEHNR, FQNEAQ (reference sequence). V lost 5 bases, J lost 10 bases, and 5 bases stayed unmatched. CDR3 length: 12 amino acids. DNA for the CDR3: TGTGCCAGCAGCACCGGACTAGTGGAGCAGTTCTTC. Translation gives CASSTGLVEQFF.

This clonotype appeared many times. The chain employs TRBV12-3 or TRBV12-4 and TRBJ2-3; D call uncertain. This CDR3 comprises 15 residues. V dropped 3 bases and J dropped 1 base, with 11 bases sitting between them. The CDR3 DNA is TGTGCCAGCAGTTTCTCAGCGTCGCGCACAGATACGCAGTATTTT. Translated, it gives CASSFSASRTDTQYF.